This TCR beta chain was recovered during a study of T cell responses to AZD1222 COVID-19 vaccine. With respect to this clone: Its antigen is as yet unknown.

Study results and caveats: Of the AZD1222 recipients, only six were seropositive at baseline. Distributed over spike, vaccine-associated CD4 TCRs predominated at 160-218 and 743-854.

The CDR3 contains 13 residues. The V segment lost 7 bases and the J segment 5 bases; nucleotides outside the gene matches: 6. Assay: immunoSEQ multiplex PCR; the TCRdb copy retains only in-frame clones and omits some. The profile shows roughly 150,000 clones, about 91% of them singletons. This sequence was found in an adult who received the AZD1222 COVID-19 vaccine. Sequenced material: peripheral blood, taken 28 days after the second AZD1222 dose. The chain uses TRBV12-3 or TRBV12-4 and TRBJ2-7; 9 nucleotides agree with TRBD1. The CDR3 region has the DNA TGTGCCAGCAAAAACAGGGGGCTCAACGAGCAGTACTTC. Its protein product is CASKNRGLNEQYF.